Below are 32 T cell receptor beta chains sequenced from a single sample in a study of blood T cell repertoires in COVID-19. Using immunoSEQ multiplex PCR, the repertoire was profiled, and TCRdb retains in-frame clones only, with some absent. The top ten hold 3% to 3.5% of the sample, which has about 250,000 clones, roughly 87% seen once. The sequencing sample was made of peripheral blood. These receptors all come from a man aged 18 to 29 with active or convalescent COVID-19.

The chain has TRBV6-2 or TRBV6-3 and TRBJ2-5, with a tentative D call TRBD1 (5 bases). CDR3 length: 16 amino acids. Germline loops: CDR1 MNHEY, CDR2 SVGEGT. Trimming removed 5 bases at V and 4 bases at J, with 20 bases between. CDR3 region: CASSRSTVRLGETQYF. The CDR3 DNA reads as TGTGCCAGCAGTCGCTCGACAGTACGCCTGGGAGAGACCCAGTACTTC.

This chain connects TRBV5-1 to TRBJ2-2; no reliable D call. The CDR3 extends over 13 amino acids. Looked up from germline, CDR1 is SGHRS and CDR2 is YFSETQ. The V and J ends lost 4 bases and 6 bases respectively, with 10 bases between them. This chain's CDR3 is CASSGVMAGELFF. The CDR3 nucleotides read TGCGCCAGCAGCGGAGTGATGGCCGGGGAGCTGTTTTTT.

The chain joins TRBV6-5 to TRBJ2-5; D call uncertain. The CDR3 contains 13 residues. V lost 5 bases and J lost 1, with 8 bases in between. Germline-derived CDR1 and CDR2 are MNHEY and SVGAGI. The chain's CDR3 is CASSPLAQETQYF. The CDR3 nucleotides read TGTGCCAGCAGTCCCCTGGCCCAAGAGACCCAGTACTTC.

The genes are TRBV9 and TRBJ1-1; D is undetermined. Trimming cost V 0 bases and J 0 bases, with 3 bases left between them. The germline V gene encodes CDR1 SGDLS and CDR2 YYNGEE. The CDR3 spans 13 residues. CDR3 loop: CASSVGMNTEAFF. In nucleotides, the CDR3 is TGTGCCAGCAGCGTAGGTATGAACACTGAAGCTTTCTTT.

The rearrangement joins TRBV5-1 to TRBJ2-2; 9 bases map to TRBD1. After removal of 4 bases from V and 6 bases from J, the junction contained 10 bases not matched to a gene. Germline V lookup: CDR1 SGHRS, CDR2 YFSETQ. The CDR3 is 16 amino acids. DNA of the CDR3: TGCGCCAGCAGCGATCCGGGACAGGGATGGTCCGGGGAGCTGTTTTTT. Amino acids: CASSDPGQGWSGELFF.

The chain links TRBV5-5 to TRBJ2-7; the D is unclear. The V end lost 1 base, the J end lost 6 bases, and 11 bases lay between the germline ends. This CDR3 comprises 13 residues. CDR1 is SGHKS and CDR2 is YYEKEE in the germline V gene (reference sequence). This chain's CDR3 is CASSLLTNTEQYF. CDR3 coding DNA: TGTGCCAGCAGCTTGCTTACAAACACCGAGCAGTACTTC.

The V and J genes are TRBV30 and TRBJ1-4; TRBD1 might be the D (5 bases). The germline V and J ends were trimmed by 2 bases and 3 bases, with 13 bases remaining between them. Per germline, CDR1 GTSNPN and CDR2 SVGIG (reference sequence). There are 15 residues in the CDR3. This chain's CDR3 is CAWSRRGSPNEKLFF. The CDR3 DNA follows: TGTGCCTGGAGTAGAAGGGGCTCCCCTAATGAAAAACTGTTTTTT.

V gene TRBV9 combines with J gene TRBJ2-3, with 8 positions matching TRBD2. CDR1 and CDR2 from the germline V gene are SGDLS and YYNGEE. V was clipped by 2 bases and J by 0 bases; unmatched bases: 5. The CDR3 length is 16 residues. CDR3 loop: CASSVRLAGSTDTQYF. As DNA, the CDR3 is TGTGCCAGCAGCGTCCGTTTAGCGGGGAGCACAGATACGCAGTATTTT.

The chain employs TRBV9 and TRBJ1-1; D might be TRBD1 (5 bases). This CDR3 region has 13 residues. V gave up 0 bases and J gave up 10 bases, with 13 bases separating them. The germline V gene has CDR1 SGDLS and CDR2 YYNGEE. Here the CDR3 reads CASSVDGYRGAFF. Here the CDR3 DNA reads TGTGCCAGCAGCGTAGATGGGTATAGGGGAGCTTTCTTT.

This clone was seen just once. The rearrangement uses TRBV5-5 and TRBJ1-2, with 8 bases aligning to TRBD1. V trimming: 6 bases; J trimming: 6 bases; junction bases outside the gene matches: 13. Per germline, CDR1 SGHKS and CDR2 YYEKEE (reference sequence). The CDR3 length is 15 residues. DNA for the CDR3: TGTGCCAGCAACCCTAGGACAGGGCTGTTCGATGGCTACACCTTC. It encodes CASNPRTGLFDGYTF.

This chain connects TRBV2 to TRBJ1-2; 7 nucleotides match TRBD1. Trimming at V came to 6 bases and at J to 4 bases, leaving 8 bases not matched to a gene. The germline V gene has CDR1 SNHLY and CDR2 FYNNEI. The CDR3 is made up of 14 amino acids. This CDR3 reads CASRNDRAAYGYTF. In nucleotides, the CDR3 is TGTGCCAGCAGAAACGACAGGGCCGCCTATGGCTACACCTTC.

This chain joins TRBV19 and TRBJ1-5; tentatively, D is TRBD1 (6 bases). The CDR3 extends over 15 amino acids. Germline assignment: CDR1 LNHDA and CDR2 SQIVND (reference sequence). The germline V and J ends were trimmed by 2 bases and 2 bases, with 10 bases remaining between them. CDR3 loop: CASSIRGGGNQPQHF. CDR3 DNA sequence: TGTGCCAGTAGTATACGGGGGGGCGGCAATCAGCCCCAGCATTTT.

The V and J genes are TRBV7-3 and TRBJ2-1, with 7 nucleotides matching TRBD1. Germline CDR1 SGHTA, CDR2 FQGTGA. This CDR3 spans 15 amino acids. V trimming: 3 bases; J trimming: 10 bases; junction bases outside the gene matches: 12. CDR3 coding DNA: TGTGCCAGCAGCTTGTCAGGGGGACCCCCCCAGGAGCAGTTCTTC. It specifies CASSLSGGPPQEQFF. The entire variable domain, with the rest obtained from reference TRBV7-3 and TRBJ2-1, is as follows: GAGVSQTPSNKVTEKGKYVELRCDPISGHTALYWYRQSLGQGPEFLIYFQGTGAADDSGLPNDRFFAVRPEGSVSTLKIQRTERGDSAVYLCASSLSGGPPQEQFFGPGTRLTVL.

The CDR3 nucleotides read TGTGCCAGCAGCTTGTTCCTGGGGGACTCAAGCACAGATACGCAGTATTTT. The encoded protein is CASSLFLGDSSTDTQYF. The chain carries TRBV5-6 and TRBJ2-3, with TRBD2 as a possible D gene (6 bases). From germline, CDR1 is SGHDT and CDR2 YYEEEE. The CDR3 is 17 amino acids. V was trimmed by 1 base and J by 0 bases, leaving 15 bases between them.

V and J are TRBV2 and TRBJ2-7; TRBD1 agrees at 8 bases. Trimming removed 8 bases from V and 4 bases from J; junction bases left unmatched: 16. The germline V gene has CDR1 SNHLY and CDR2 FYNNEI. This CDR3 has 16 amino acids. As DNA, the CDR3 is TGTGCCAGCCTGGGGGCGTGGGCAGGGGGCGAGTACGAGCAGTACTTC. Translation: CASLGAWAGGEYEQYF.

This sequence joins TRBV28 and TRBJ2-5; 12 positions agree with TRBD2. CDR1 is MDHEN, CDR2 SYDVKM, per germline. V gave up 4 bases and J gave up 2 bases; unmatched junction bases: 5. CDR3 length: 16 residues. CDR3 protein: CASSSQTSGSQETQYF. CDR3 nucleotides: TGTGCCAGCAGTTCTCAGACTAGCGGGAGTCAAGAGACCCAGTACTTC.

This clone has a single count. This chain joins TRBV6-5 and TRBJ1-1; 9 nucleotides line up with TRBD1. V shed 2 bases, J shed 4 bases, and the junction held 5 bases outside the gene matches. The CDR3 has 15 amino acids. CDR1 MNHEY and CDR2 SVGAGI come from the germline V gene. CDR3 sequence reads: CASSYNGQGFTEAFF. As DNA, the CDR3 is TGTGCCAGCAGTTACAATGGACAGGGGTTCACTGAAGCTTTCTTT.

The chain couples TRBV6-4 to TRBJ2-3; tentative D call: TRBD1 (6 bases). V was clipped by 4 bases and J by 2 bases, with 13 bases between them. The CDR3 is made up of 15 amino acids. Looked up from germline, CDR1 is MRHNA and CDR2 is SNTAGT. The CDR3 DNA reads TGTGCCAGCAGTGCGTCGGCAGGGGTCACAGATACGCAGTATTTT. Its translation is CASSASAGVTDTQYF.

The CDR3 loop is CASSFGLMNTEAFF. DNA of the CDR3: TGTGCCAGCAGCTTTGGGCTTATGAACACTGAAGCTTTCTTT. The gene calls are TRBV7-2 and TRBJ1-1, with D uncertain. The CDR3 is made up of 14 amino acids. CDR1 is SGHTA, CDR2 FQGNSA, per germline. V was pared by 3 bases and J by 0 bases, with 8 bases between. Full variable domain (missing parts from reference TRBV7-2 and TRBJ1-1): GAGVSQSPSNKVTEKGKDVELRCDPISGHTALYWYRQSLGQGLEFLIYFQGNSAPDKSGLPSDRFSAERTGGSVSTLTIQRTQQEDSAVYLCASSFGLMNTEAFFGQGTRLTVV.

The chain is built from TRBV11-2 and TRBJ2-2, with TRBD1 matching over 10 bases. The CDR3 extends over 15 amino acids. CDR1 and CDR2 (germline): SGHAT, FQNNGV. Trimming cost V 5 bases and J 4 bases; bases outside gene matches: 4. CDR3 sequence: CASSKGTGVTGELFF. Here the CDR3 DNA reads TGTGCCAGCAGCAAGGGGACAGGGGTCACCGGGGAGCTGTTTTTT.

The rearrangement uses TRBV27 and TRBJ1-3; 8 positions match TRBD1. The CDR3 contains 19 residues. From germline, CDR1 is MNHEY and CDR2 SMNVEV (reference sequence). V was pared by 5 bases and J by 0 bases, with 15 bases of the junction left unmatched. The CDR3 region is CASSAQGAYSISSGNTIYF. The CDR3 nucleotides are TGTGCCAGCAGTGCTCAGGGGGCCTATTCTATTAGCTCTGGAAACACCATATATTTT.

J is TRBJ1-1 and V is TRBV5-1, with D maybe TRBD1 (5 bases). Trimming shortened V by 4 bases and J by 0 bases, and 16 bases separated the two germline ends. Germline assignment: CDR1 SGHRS and CDR2 YFSETQ. The CDR3 totals 16 residues. CDR3: CASSLDPTVVNTEAFF. CDR3 DNA: TGCGCCAGCAGCCTAGATCCGACAGTTGTGAACACTGAAGCTTTCTTT.

A few counts support this clone. The CDR3 region is CASSSNMNTEAFF. DNA of the CDR3: TGTGCCAGCAGTTCCAACATGAACACTGAAGCTTTCTTT. The J gene is TRBJ1-1, the V gene TRBV12-3 or TRBV12-4; D not resolved. V dropped 4 bases and J dropped 0 bases, with 6 bases sitting between them. There are 13 residues in the CDR3.

This clone was found once. The genes are TRBV2 and TRBJ1-2; D is unclear. The germline V gene encodes CDR1 SNHLY and CDR2 FYNNEI. With 8 bases removed from V and 8 bases from J, the gap between germline ends came to 30 bases. The CDR3 extends over 17 amino acids. CDR3 bases: TGTGCCAGCCTGGTGGACTTTGGTAGGCGGACCTTCGGAGGCTACACCTTC. Its protein is CASLVDFGRRTFGGYTF.

This chain links TRBV3-1 (or the pseudogene TRBV3-2) with TRBJ2-3; no firm D call. In germline, CDR1 is LGHDT, CDR2 YNNKEL (reference sequence). CDR3 length equals 17 residues. The V end lost 0 bases, the J end lost 0 bases, and 13 bases lay between the germline ends. In DNA form, the CDR3 reads TGTGCCAGCAGCCAAGAACCCCACAGCTTTAGCACAGATACGCAGTATTTT. As protein: CASSQEPHSFSTDTQYF.

The V call is TRBV27, the J call TRBJ2-3; maybe TRBD2 (5 bases). V was pared by 0 bases and J by 2 bases, with 15 bases between. The CDR3 runs to 17 residues. Germline V gives CDR1 MNHEY, CDR2 SMNVEV (reference sequence). CDR3 DNA: TGTGCCAGCAGTTTATCTCTAGCCGACGCGATCACAGATACGCAGTATTTT. Its protein product is CASSLSLADAITDTQYF.

The chain combines TRBV6-5 with TRBJ1-3; D possibly corresponds to TRBD1 (5 bases). Germline V gene lookup returns CDR1 MNHEY and CDR2 SVGAGI. V lost 6 bases, J lost 0 bases, and 9 bases lay in between. The CDR3 runs to 14 residues. The CDR3 spells CASSSRASGNTIYF. The CDR3 bases are TGTGCCAGCAGCAGCAGGGCCTCTGGAAACACCATATATTTT.

This sequence joins TRBV9 and TRBJ2-1; a weak D match, TRBD2 (5 bases). V was cut by 4 bases and J by 9 bases, with 11 bases left in between. Germline V CDR1 and CDR2: SGDLS, YYNGEE. CDR3 length: 12 amino acids. The CDR3 spells CASSPEGSEQFF. As DNA, the CDR3 is TGTGCCAGCAGCCCTGAGGGATCTGAGCAGTTCTTC.

Notes on this clone: This sample includes further DNA sequences coding for the same CDR3. The chain uses TRBV7-3 and TRBJ2-1; the match to TRBD2 covers 8 bases. The CDR3 extends over 15 amino acids. The germline V gene encodes CDR1 SGHTA and CDR2 FQGTGA. V dropped 5 bases and J dropped 4; count of bases not matched to a gene: 7. DNA for the CDR3: TGTGCCAGCAGCCTGAGCGGGGGCTCTTACAATGAGCAGTTCTTC. It yields the protein CASSLSGGSYNEQFF.

The chain has TRBV7-3 and TRBJ2-7, with D perhaps TRBD1 (6 bases). Deletions cut 5 bases from V and 2 bases from J, with 19 bases between. This CDR3 has 16 residues. The germline V gene encodes CDR1 SGHTA and CDR2 FQGTGA. This CDR3 is CASSPKWTEFTYEQYF. CDR3 nucleotide sequence: TGTGCCAGCAGCCCAAAGTGGACAGAATTTACCTACGAGCAGTACTTC.

The gene calls are TRBV6-5 and TRBJ1-2, with D hard to call. The V gene lost 2 bases and the J gene lost 4 bases, with 11 bases spanning the gap. CDR1 and CDR2 (germline): MNHEY, SVGAGI. The CDR3 consists of 14 residues. CDR3: CASSYGPASYGYTF. The CDR3 DNA is TGTGCCAGCAGTTACGGTCCAGCTAGCTATGGCTACACCTTC.

V and J are TRBV18 and TRBJ2-7; the match to TRBD1 covers 7 bases. Trimming removed 3 bases from V and 2 bases from J; junction bases left unmatched: 4. Germline values: CDR1 KGHSH, CDR2 LQKENI. The CDR3 is 14 residues long. The DNA of the CDR3 is TGTGCCAGCTCACCTAGACAGGGAACCTACGAGCAGTACTTC. It translates to CASSPRQGTYEQYF.